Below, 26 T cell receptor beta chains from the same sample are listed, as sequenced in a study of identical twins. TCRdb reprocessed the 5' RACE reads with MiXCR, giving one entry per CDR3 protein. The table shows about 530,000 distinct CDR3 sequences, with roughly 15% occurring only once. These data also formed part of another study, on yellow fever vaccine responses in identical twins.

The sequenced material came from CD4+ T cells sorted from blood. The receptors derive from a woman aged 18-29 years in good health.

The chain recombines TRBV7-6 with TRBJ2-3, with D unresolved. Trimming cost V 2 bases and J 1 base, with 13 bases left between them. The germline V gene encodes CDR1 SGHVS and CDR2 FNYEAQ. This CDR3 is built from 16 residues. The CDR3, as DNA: TGTGCCAGCAGCTTACTGGCCTCAGGACGCACAGATACGCAGTATTTT. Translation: CASSLLASGRTDTQYF.

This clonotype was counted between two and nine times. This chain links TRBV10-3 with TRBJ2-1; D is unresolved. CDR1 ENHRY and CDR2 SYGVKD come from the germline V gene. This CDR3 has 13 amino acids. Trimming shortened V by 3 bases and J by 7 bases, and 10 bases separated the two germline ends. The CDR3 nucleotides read TGTGCCATCAGTGAACGAGCGACGAATGAGCAGTTCTTC. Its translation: CAISERATNEQFF.

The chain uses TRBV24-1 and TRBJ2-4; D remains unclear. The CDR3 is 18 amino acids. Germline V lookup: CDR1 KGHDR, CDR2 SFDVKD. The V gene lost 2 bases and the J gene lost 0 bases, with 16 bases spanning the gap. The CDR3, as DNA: TGTGCCACCAGTGATTCCTCTTCTGGTGGGCTAGCCAAAAACATTCAGTACTTC. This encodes CATSDSSSGGLAKNIQYF.

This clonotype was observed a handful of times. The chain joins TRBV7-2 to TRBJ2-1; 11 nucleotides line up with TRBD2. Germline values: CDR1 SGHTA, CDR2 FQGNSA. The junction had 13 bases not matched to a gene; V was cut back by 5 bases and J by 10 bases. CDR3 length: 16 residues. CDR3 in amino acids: CASSLDLAGGVLEQFF. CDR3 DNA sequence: TGTGCCAGCAGCCTCGATTTAGCGGGGGGGGTTCTAGAGCAGTTCTTC.

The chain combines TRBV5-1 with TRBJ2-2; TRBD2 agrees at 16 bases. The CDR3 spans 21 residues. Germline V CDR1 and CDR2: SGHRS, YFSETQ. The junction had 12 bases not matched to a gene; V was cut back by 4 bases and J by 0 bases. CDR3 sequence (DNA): TGCGCCAGCAGCCCCCGCGCGGGACTAGCGGGAGGGCCGACGAACACCGGGGAGCTGTTTTTT. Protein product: CASSPRAGLAGGPTNTGELFF.

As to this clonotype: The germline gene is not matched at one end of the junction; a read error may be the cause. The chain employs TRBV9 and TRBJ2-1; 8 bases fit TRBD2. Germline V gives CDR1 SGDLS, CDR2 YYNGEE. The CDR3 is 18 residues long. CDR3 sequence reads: CTSSVASRSLAGLNEQFF. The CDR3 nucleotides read TGTACCAGCAGCGTAGCCTCGAGAAGCTTAGCGGGGCTTAATGAGCAGTTCTTC. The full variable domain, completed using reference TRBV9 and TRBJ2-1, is DSGVTQTPKHLITATGQRVTLRCSPRSGDLSVYWYQQSLDQGLQFLIQYYNGEERAKGNILERFSAQQFPDLHSELNLSSLELGDSALYFCTSSVASRSLAGLNEQFFGPGTRLTVL.

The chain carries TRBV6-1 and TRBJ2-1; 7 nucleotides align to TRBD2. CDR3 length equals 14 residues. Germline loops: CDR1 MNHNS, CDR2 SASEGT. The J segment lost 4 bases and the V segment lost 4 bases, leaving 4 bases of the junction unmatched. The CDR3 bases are TGTGCCAGCAGTGTCCGGGAGGCATACAATGAGCAGTTCTTC. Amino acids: CASSVREAYNEQFF.

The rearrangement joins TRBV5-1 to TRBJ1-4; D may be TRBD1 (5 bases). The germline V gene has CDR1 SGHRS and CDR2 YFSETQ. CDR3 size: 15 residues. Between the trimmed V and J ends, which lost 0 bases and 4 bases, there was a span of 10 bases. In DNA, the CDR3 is TGCGCCAGCAGCTTGGAGCCAGGGAATAATGAAAAACTGTTTTTT. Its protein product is CASSLEPGNNEKLFF.

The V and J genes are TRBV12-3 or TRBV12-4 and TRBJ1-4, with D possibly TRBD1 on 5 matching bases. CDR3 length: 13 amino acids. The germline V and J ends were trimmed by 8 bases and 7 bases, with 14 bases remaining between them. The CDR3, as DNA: TGTGCCAGCTCTGCAGGGATTCGTGAAAAACTGTTTTTT. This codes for CASSAGIREKLFF.

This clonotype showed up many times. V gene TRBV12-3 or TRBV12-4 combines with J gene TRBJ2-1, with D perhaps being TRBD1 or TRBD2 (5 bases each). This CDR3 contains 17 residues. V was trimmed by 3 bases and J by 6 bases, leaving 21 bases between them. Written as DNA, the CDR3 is TGTGCCAGCAGTTTGGCCCGGGGCCACGTTAAAGCCAATGAGCAGTTCTTC. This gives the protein CASSLARGHVKANEQFF.

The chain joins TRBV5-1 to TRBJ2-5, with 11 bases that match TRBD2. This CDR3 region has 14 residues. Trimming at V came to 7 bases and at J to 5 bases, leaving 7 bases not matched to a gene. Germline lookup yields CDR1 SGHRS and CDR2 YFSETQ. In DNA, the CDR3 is TGCGCCAGCTTTCTGACTAGCGGGATGGAGACCCAGTACTTC. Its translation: CASFLTSGMETQYF.

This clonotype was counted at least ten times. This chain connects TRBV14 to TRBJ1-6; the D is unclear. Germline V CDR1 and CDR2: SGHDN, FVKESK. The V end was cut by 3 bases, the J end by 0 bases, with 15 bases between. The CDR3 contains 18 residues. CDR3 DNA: TGTGCCAGCAGCCACCACCTCCCAGGAATCTCCTATAATTCACCCCTCCACTTT. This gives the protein CASSHHLPGISYNSPLHF. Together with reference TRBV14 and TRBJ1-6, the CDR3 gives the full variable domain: EAGVTQFPSHSVIEKGQTVTLRCDPISGHDNLYWYRRVMGKEIKFLLHFVKESKQDESGMPNNRFLAERTGGTYSTLKVQPAELEDSGVYFCASSHHLPGISYNSPLHFGNGTRLTVT.

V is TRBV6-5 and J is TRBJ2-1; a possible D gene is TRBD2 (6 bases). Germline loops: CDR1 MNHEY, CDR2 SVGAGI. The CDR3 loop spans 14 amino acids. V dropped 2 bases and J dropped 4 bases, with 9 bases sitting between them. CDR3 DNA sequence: TGTGCCAGCAGTTACGCACGGGAGTACAATGAGCAGTTCTTC. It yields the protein CASSYAREYNEQFF.

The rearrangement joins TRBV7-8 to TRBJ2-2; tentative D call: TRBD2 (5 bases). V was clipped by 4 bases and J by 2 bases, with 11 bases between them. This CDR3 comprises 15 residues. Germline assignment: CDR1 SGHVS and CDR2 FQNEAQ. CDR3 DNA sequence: TGTGCCAGCAGCTCCGGTCGGGAAAACACCGGGGAGCTGTTTTTT. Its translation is CASSSGRENTGELFF.

The DNA for the CDR3 is TGTGCCAGCTGGGGGGGACAGGGGTACAATGAGCAGTTCTTC. Its translation is CASWGGQGYNEQFF. V is TRBV10-3 and J is TRBJ2-1; 10 nucleotides agree with TRBD1. Germline CDR1 and CDR2: ENHRY and SYGVKD. There are 14 residues in the CDR3. The V segment lost 10 bases and the J segment 4 bases; nucleotides outside the gene matches: 7.

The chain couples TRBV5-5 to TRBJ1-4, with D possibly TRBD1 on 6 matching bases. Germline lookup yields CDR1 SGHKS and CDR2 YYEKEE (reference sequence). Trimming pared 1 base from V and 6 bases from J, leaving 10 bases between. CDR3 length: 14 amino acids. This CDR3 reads CASSLRGADEKLFF. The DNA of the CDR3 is TGTGCCAGCAGCTTGAGGGGGGCGGATGAAAAACTGTTTTTT.

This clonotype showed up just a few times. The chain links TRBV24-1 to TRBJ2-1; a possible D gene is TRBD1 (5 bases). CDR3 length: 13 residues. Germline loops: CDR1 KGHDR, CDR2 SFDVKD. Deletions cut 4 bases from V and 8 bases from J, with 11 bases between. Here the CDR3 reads CATSEPPRDEQFF. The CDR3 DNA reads TGTGCCACCAGTGAGCCTCCCAGGGATGAGCAGTTCTTC.

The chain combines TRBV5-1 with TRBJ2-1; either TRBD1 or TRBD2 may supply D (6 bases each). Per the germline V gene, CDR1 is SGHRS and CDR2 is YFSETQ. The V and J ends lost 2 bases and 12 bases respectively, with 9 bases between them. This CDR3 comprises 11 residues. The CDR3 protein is CASSLQGGQFF. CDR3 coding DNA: TGCGCCAGCAGCTTACAGGGAGGGCAGTTCTTC.

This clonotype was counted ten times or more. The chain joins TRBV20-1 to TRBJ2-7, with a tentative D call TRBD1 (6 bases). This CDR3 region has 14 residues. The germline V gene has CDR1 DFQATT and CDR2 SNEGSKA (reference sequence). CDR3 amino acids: CRAIGTQTSYEQYF. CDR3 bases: TGCAGGGCAATCGGGACACAGACTTCCTACGAGCAGTACTTC.

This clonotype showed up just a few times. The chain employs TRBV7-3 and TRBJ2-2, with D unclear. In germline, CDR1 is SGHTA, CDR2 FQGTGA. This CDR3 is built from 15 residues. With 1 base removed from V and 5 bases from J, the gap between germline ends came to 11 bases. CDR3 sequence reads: CASSLRPGPTGELFF. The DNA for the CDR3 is TGTGCCAGCAGCTTAAGGCCAGGCCCGACCGGGGAGCTGTTTTTT.

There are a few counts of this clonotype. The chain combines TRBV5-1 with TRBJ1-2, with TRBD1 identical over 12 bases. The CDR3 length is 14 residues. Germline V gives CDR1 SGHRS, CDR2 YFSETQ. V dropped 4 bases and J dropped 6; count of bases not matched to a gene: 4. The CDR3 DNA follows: TGCGCCAGCAGCCGCGGGACAGGGGGCGATGGCTACACCTTC. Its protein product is CASSRGTGGDGYTF.

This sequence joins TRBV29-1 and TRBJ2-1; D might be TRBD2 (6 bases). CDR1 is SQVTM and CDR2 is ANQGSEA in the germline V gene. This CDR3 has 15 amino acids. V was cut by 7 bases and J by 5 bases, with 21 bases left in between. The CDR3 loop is CSGGWFGRLNNEQFF. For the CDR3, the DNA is TGCAGCGGTGGATGGTTCGGGAGATTGAACAATGAGCAGTTCTTC.

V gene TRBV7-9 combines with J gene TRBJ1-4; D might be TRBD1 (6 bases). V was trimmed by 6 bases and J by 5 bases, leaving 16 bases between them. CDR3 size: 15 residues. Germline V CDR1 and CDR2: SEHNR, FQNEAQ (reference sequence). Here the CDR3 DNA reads TGTGCCAGCAGTCTAGGGGGACCGGACAATGAAAAACTGTTTTTT. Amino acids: CASSLGGPDNEKLFF.

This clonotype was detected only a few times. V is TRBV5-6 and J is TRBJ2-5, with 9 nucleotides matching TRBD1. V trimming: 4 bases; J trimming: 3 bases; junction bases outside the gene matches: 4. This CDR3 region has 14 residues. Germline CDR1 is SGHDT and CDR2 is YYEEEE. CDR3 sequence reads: CASSQWTGEETQYF. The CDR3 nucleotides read TGTGCCAGCAGCCAGTGGACAGGGGAAGAGACCCAGTACTTC.

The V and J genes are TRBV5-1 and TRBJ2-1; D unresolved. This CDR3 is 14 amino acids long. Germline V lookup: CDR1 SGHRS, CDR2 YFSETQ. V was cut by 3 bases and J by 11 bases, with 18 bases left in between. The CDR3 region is CASSSGLSAEQQFF. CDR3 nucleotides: TGCGCCAGCAGCTCGGGTTTAAGCGCCGAGCAGCAGTTCTTC.

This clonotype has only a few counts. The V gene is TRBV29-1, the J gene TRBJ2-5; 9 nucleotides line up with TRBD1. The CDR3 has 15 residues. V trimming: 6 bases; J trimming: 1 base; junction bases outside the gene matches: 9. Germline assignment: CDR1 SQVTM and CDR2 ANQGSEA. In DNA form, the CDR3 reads TGCAGCGTCCACCCGGGACAGGGAAGCCAAGAGACCCAGTACTTC. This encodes CSVHPGQGSQETQYF.